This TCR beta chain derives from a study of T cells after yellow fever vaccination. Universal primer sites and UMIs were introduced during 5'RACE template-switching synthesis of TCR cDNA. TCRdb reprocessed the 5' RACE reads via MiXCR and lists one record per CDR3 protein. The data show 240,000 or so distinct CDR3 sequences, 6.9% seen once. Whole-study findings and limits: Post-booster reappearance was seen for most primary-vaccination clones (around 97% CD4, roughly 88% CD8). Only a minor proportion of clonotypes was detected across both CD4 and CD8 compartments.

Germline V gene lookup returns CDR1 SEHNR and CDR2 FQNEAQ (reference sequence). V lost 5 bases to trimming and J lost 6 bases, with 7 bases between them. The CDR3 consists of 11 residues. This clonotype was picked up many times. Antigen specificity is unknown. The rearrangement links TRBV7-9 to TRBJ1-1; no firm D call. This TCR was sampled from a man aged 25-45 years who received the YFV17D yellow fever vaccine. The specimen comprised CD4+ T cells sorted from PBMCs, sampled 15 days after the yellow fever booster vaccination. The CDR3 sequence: CASSPIAEAFF. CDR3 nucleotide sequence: TGTGCCAGCAGCCCCATCGCTGAAGCTTTCTTT.